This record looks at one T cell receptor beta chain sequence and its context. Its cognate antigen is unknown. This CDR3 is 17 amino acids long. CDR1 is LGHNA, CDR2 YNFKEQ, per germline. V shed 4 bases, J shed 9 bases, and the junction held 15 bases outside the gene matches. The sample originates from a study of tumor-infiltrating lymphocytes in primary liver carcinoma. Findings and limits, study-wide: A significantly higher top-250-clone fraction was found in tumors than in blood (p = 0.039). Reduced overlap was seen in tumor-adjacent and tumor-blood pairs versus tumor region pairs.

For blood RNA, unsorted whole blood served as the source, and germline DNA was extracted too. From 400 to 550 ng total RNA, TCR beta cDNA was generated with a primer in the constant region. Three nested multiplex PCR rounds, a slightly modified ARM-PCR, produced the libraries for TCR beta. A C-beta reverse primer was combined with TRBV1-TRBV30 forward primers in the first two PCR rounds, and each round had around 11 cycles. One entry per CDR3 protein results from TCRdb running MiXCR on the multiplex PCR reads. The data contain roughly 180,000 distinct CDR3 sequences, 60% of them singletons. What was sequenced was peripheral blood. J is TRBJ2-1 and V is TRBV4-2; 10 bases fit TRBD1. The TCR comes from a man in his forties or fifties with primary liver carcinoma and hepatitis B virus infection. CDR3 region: CASSLVSGTGVRGEQFF. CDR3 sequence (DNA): TGTGCCAGCAGCCTAGTATCCGGGACAGGGGTTCGGGGTGAGCAGTTCTTC.